This T cell receptor beta chain was documented in a study of T cells in Graves' hyperthyroidism and ophthalmopathy (dated by TCRdb to between 2018 and 2021). The study in broad terms: Peripheral blood was collected at initial diagnosis, before any treatment. The paper describes TCR Vbeta CDR3 sequencing of 120 to 150 peripheral blood samples, made up of fewer than 50 ophthalmopathy patients, around 73 hyperthyroidism patients and 17 progressor patients. The roughly 99 discovery patients were divided at random into training and test sets in a 7:3 ratio. Prospective prediction of ophthalmopathy was tested in an independent validation cohort consisting of roughly 19 hyperthyroidism patients and more than 15 patients who later progressed to ophthalmopathy. Once sampling was done, hyperthyroidism patients were given methimazole at a starting dose of 30 mg daily, whereas ophthalmopathy patients were given high-dose intravenous methylprednisolone. TCR V-J signatures able to tell the groups apart were searched for in a discovery cohort of 95 or so patients, of whom over 40 had Graves' ophthalmopathy and roughly 57 had stable Graves' hyperthyroidism. In addition, the study compared T-cell repertoires in thyroid tissue and in blood from six Graves' hyperthyroidism patients. Points the paper makes about the study in general: A 13 V-J signature model separated ophthalmopathy from stable hyperthyroidism, with roughly 88% sensitivity and 81.08% specificity in cross-validation and 80%/75% in testing. Most expanded thyroid clonotypes (frequency above 0.001) were also detected in blood, suggesting blood repertoires may reflect thyroid immune responses. Sample size was not statistically predetermined, and investigators were not blinded to group allocation. During validation, the model predicted progression to ophthalmopathy a median of approximately six months ahead of onset, with around 71% sensitivity and about 72% specificity.

This clonotype was detected only once. This clone's antigen is unknown. A read error may be the cause here, since a much bigger clone is one base away. TCR beta CDR3 regions were amplified from RNA transcripts. The TCR CDR3 was subjected to a first round of RT-PCR using the HTBI primer set and the Qiagen OneStep RT-PCR kit. A second multiplex PCR round built the libraries, followed by size selection and purification. Paired-end sequencing of the libraries was performed with 100 bp reads on an Illumina HiSeq2000. The study's processing was this. SOAPnuke was used to process the raw data, with reads discarded if the reads contained adapters or uncalled bases, had a mean Phred below 15, or lacked an exact constant-primer or identifier match. COPE v1.2.5 was used to merge the high-quality paired reads, and each unique nucleotide sequence was defined as a clonotype. MiTCR v1.1 was used to align the clonotypes against IMGT TRBV, TRBD and TRBJ reference segments. Only V-J combinations with frequency above 0.0001, covering 99% to 99.2% of repertoires, were analysed. A TCS score was defined as the ratio between F50 (clonal expansion) and ExV (chaos), using BLOSUM62-based TCRdist between CDR3 peptides within each V-J. Welch's t-statistics and random forest reduced fewer than 600 V-J features to under 15, which were used in a naive Bayes classifier (R e1071). The similarity between thyroid and blood repertoires was quantified using the Morisita-Horn index. The raw public reads went through TCRdb reprocessing: fastp at Q25, MiXCR clone calling, in-frame beta chains kept. A single entry per CDR3 protein holds the most common genes and DNA from its merged rows. In this record, the V and J calls reflect TCRdb's handling and not the investigators' own analysis. The sample table lists about 840,000 distinct CDR3 sequences, 38% of them with a count of one. The ten largest make up roughly 8.3% of the sample.

The germline V gene provides CDR1 SNHLY and CDR2 FYNNEI. The CDR3 holds 14 amino acids from the cysteine to the phenylalanine. The CDR3 DNA has 42 bases and is translated from base 1. Stable Graves' hyperthyroidism was defined as the absence of progression to ophthalmopathy over 18 months of follow-up. Hyperthyroidism patients were newly diagnosed, with disease duration under 2 months, and aged 18 to 65 years. Patients with uncontrolled infections, other autoimmune diseases, pregnancy or lactation were excluded. Diagnoses relied on clinical symptoms, serum thyroxine and TRAb, thyroid ultrasound and orbital computed tomography. PBMCs were separated from roughly 10 ml of fresh peripheral blood using Ficoll-Paque density gradient centrifugation. Total RNA was extracted with Trizol reagent, and quality was checked on an Agilent 2100 Bioanalyzer.

The V and J segments used are TRBV2 and TRBJ1-2, with the D gene call left open. The sequencing sample was made of blood. The sequence derives from a man between 18 and 35 years old with Graves' hyperthyroidism. The nucleotides are TGTGCCAGCATGGAGGTAAACAGCCCCTATGGCTACATCTTC. Translated, it gives CASMEVNSPYGYIF.